The 10 T cell receptor beta chains reported below all come from one sample, sequenced in a study of T cell repertoires in cytomegalovirus infection. TCRdb passed the reads through MiXCR, listing each CDR3 protein once. The data show 100,000 or so distinct CDR3 sequences, more than 15% seen once. Sequencing was performed on PBMCs. The receptors here all came from a human donor in good health (CMV status not recorded). Some clones in this sample may be carry-over from other donors' samples.

This clonotype came up a few times. This rearrangement joins TRBV7-9 to TRBJ1-1, with D maybe TRBD1 (6 bases). V was shortened by 3 bases and J by 1 base, with 9 bases between the two germline ends. CDR3 length: 14 amino acids. Per the germline V gene, CDR1 is SEHNR and CDR2 is FQNEAQ (reference sequence). The DNA for the CDR3 is TGTGCCAGCAGCTTCGGGACAACGAACACTGAAGCTTTCTTT. Amino acids: CASSFGTTNTEAFF.

This chain connects TRBV19 to TRBJ1-5, with 9 bases matching TRBD1. The CDR3 consists of 15 residues. The junction had 5 bases not matched to a gene; V was cut back by 4 bases and J by 4 bases. Per the germline V gene, CDR1 is LNHDA and CDR2 is SQIVND (reference sequence). The CDR3 reads CASSTDRGGNQPQHF. Here the CDR3 DNA reads TGTGCCAGTAGTACTGACAGGGGGGGTAATCAGCCCCAGCATTTT.

In this sample, this clonotype turned up many times. V and J are TRBV7-2 and TRBJ2-1; 7 nucleotides agree with TRBD1. Germline-derived CDR1 and CDR2 are SGHTA and FQGNSA. The length of the CDR3 is 14 residues. The V gene end was trimmed by 5 bases and the J gene end by 8 bases; junction bases not matched to a gene: 9. The CDR3 region has the DNA TGTGCCAGCAGCCTCAGGACAGGTCTCGATGAGCAGTTCTTC. This encodes CASSLRTGLDEQFF.

This clonotype was detected many times. V usage is TRBV12-3 or TRBV12-4 and J usage is TRBJ2-7; 12 bases map to TRBD2. The CDR3 length is 16 residues. J was trimmed by 5 bases and V by 6 bases; bases with no gene match: 11. The CDR3 protein is CASRKRASGGENEQYF. The CDR3 nucleotides read TGTGCCAGCAGGAAAAGGGCTAGCGGGGGGGAGAACGAGCAGTACTTC.

V usage is TRBV7-6 and J usage is TRBJ2-3; TRBD1 matches 7 bases. The junction had 10 bases not matched to a gene; V was cut back by 2 bases and J by 2 bases. Germline V gene data show CDR1 as SGHVS and CDR2 as FNYEAQ. CDR3 length: 17 amino acids. The CDR3 protein is CASSLSGQAPTTDTQYF. In DNA, the CDR3 is TGTGCCAGCAGCTTATCCGGACAGGCTCCTACCACAGATACGCAGTATTTT.

The chain uses TRBV7-8 and TRBJ2-7; D is uncertain. The CDR3 runs 12 residues. V was pared by 4 bases and J by 1 base, with 5 bases between. Germline lookup yields CDR1 SGHVS and CDR2 FQNEAQ. The CDR3: CASSWASYEQYF. The CDR3 DNA follows: TGTGCCAGCAGCTGGGCTTCCTACGAGCAGTACTTC.

The genes are TRBV5-1 and TRBJ1-6; D is undetermined. This CDR3 comprises 14 residues. Germline V gene sequence: CDR1 SGHRS, CDR2 YFSETQ. Trimming stripped 8 bases from V and 5 bases from J, with 14 bases between. In DNA, the CDR3 is TGCGCCAGTGCGGTCGAGGATAATAATTCACCCCTCCACTTT. This encodes CASAVEDNNSPLHF.

On this clonotype: Just one base apart from a much larger clone, this may be a read error. The CDR3 protein is CDSSRGGGISYNEQFF. The CDR3 nucleotides read TGTGACAGCAGCCGAGGGGGGGGGATCTCCTACAATGAGCAGTTCTTC. This chain links TRBV7-9 with TRBJ2-1; weak D call: TRBD2 (7 bases). Germline lookup yields CDR1 SEHNR and CDR2 FQNEAQ (reference sequence). This CDR3 has 16 residues. Full variable domain (outside the CDR3, taken from reference TRBV7-9 and TRBJ2-1): DTGVSQNPRHKITKRGQNVTFRCDPISEHNRLYWYRQTLGQGPEFLTYFQNEAQLEKSRLLSDRFSAERPKGSFSTLEIQRTEQGDSAMYLCDSSRGGGISYNEQFFGPGTRLTVL.

This clonotype was detected a few times. The chain couples TRBV5-1 to TRBJ2-7; 11 bases are shared with TRBD1. The J segment lost 2 bases and the V segment lost 1 base, leaving 8 bases of the junction unmatched. This CDR3 has 17 amino acids. CDR1 and CDR2 (germline): SGHRS, YFSETQ. CDR3 in DNA: TGCGCCAGCAGCTTGCCCGGGACAGGGGGTAAGGCCTACGAGCAGTACTTC. This encodes CASSLPGTGGKAYEQYF.

The rearrangement joins TRBV20-1 to TRBJ2-7; 8 nucleotides match TRBD1. Germline V gives CDR1 DFQATT, CDR2 SNEGSKA (reference sequence). J gave up 0 bases and V 0 bases, and 7 bases lay outside the gene matches. This CDR3 comprises 16 residues. The CDR3 nucleotides are TGCAGTGCTAGAGAGGCAGGGGGCCCCCACTCCTACGAGCAGTACTTC. Its protein is CSAREAGGPHSYEQYF.